This paragraph covers one T cell receptor beta chain sequence. No antigen is known for it. Base qualities are not recorded, but no much larger clone differs from it by a single base. This record comes from a study of OX40 agonist ivuxolimab in advanced cancers. Turning to the overall study: Ivuxolimab was an agonistic, fully human IgG2 monoclonal antibody directed against OX40 (CD134), a costimulatory receptor. Intravenous ivuxolimab was administered to patients every 2 weeks at six dose levels: 0.01, 0.1, 0.3, 1.5, 3 and 10 mg/kg. Of the 50 or so patients in dose escalation, 19 had hepatocellular carcinoma, roughly 15 had melanoma, 9 had renal cell carcinoma and 9 had head and neck cancer. A male proportion of roughly 80% and a mean age of around 60 years, ranging from roughly 20 to 80, were recorded for the dose-escalation cohort. Patients were allowed to have had prior anti-PD-1, anti-PD-L1 or anti-CTLA-4 therapy, and 40% of the dose-escalation patients had been treated with checkpoint inhibitors. Partial responses were achieved by three dose-escalation patients, of whom one had hepatocellular carcinoma and two had cutaneous melanoma. The purpose of peripheral TCRbeta sequencing was to test whether ivuxolimab changed TCR sequence diversity and led to clonal T-cell expansion. The paper covers the monotherapy dose-escalation part of the phase I ivuxolimab trial, which included N of about 50 patients. What the research found in general, with its limitations: In the 0.1-3.0 mg/kg groups, partial responders were among the patients with the lowest normalized peripheral clonal expansion, particularly in CD8+ T cells. The antigen specificity of the peripheral T cells that underwent clonal expansion was not determined. At doses of 0.1 to 3.0 mg/kg, clonal expansion of both CD4+ and CD8+ T cells in blood was seen between baseline and week 6. After ivuxolimab, expanded clones were on average more numerous among CD8+ T cells than among CD4+ T cells. Low levels of normalized T-cell clonal expansion were also seen in some patients who did not respond.

V loses 2 bases, J loses 4 bases, and the germline ends lie 5 bases apart. Taken from cysteine to phenylalanine, the CDR3 has 12 residues. Of all the DNA, just the CDR3 is kept, 36 bases in frame from base 1. Per the germline V gene (reference sequence), SEHNR is the CDR1 and FQNEAQ is the CDR2. Patients with autoimmune disease history or receiving systemic immunosuppression were excluded from the trial. Peripheral blood for TCR sequencing was drawn from every dose cohort at baseline, at cycle 4 day 1 and at cycle 7 day 1. The samples were drawn from a first-in-human, open-label, multicenter phase I dose-escalation trial of ivuxolimab. Adults with locally advanced or metastatic melanoma, renal cell carcinoma, hepatocellular carcinoma or head and neck squamous cell carcinoma were enrolled in the trial. Before TCR sequencing, CD4+ T cells and CD8+ T cells were sorted from peripheral blood as separate populations.

To sequence the TCRbeta CDR3 region, genomic DNA was isolated from the sorted cells. The immunoSEQ Assay was used for sequencing of TCRbeta CDR3 regions. The immuneACCESS repertoire file appears here via TCRdb, limited to in-frame rearrangements. These files lack a portion of the clones; in checked studies, under half of the deficit traces to unresolved V genes, and the cause of the others is not known. The sample table records fewer than 45,000 clones; over 80% of these occur just once. Of the sample, roughly 1.9% is held by the ten largest clones. The receptor was isolated from an adult with an advanced solid tumor such as melanoma, head and neck, liver or kidney cancer. The sample in question was CD4+ or CD8+ T cells sorted from blood, obtained in a trial of the OX40 agonist ivuxolimab. The chain is assembled from TRBV7-9 and TRBJ2-5; no D gene call is confident. In nucleotides, the sequence is TGTGCCAGCAGCTTACCTAGAGAGACCCAGTACTTC. Translation gives CASSLPRETQYF.